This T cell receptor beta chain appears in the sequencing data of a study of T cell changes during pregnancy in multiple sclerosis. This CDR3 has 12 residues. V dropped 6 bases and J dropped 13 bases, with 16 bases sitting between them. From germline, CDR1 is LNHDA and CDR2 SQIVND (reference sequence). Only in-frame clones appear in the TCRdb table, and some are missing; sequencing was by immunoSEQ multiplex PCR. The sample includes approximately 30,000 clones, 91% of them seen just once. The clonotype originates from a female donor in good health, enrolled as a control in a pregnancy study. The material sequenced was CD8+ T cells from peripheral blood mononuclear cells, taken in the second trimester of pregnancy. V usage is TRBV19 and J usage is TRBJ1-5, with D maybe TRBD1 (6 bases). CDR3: CASSLGDTRQHF. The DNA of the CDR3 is TGTGCCAGTAGCCTGGGGGACACCAGACAGCATTTT.